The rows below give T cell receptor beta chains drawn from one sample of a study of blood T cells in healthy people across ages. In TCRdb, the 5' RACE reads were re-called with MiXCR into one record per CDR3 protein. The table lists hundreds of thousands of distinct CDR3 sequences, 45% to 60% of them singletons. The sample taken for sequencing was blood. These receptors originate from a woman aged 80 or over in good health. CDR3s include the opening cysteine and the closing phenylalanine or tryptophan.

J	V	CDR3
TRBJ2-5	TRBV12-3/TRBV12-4	CASSSGTSGEETQYF
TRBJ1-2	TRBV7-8	CASSLGAHSGTGSNYGYTF
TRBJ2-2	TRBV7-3	CASSLDRGDTGELFF
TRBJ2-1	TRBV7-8	CASSLGLGPYNEQFF
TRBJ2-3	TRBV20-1	CSATRTGKDTQYF
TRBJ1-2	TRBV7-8	CASSLVQGRPVWSDGYTF
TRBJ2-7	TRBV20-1	CSARDSSGSPRSGEQYF
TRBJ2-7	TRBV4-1	CASSQLPGTAVGEQYF
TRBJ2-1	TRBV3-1	CASSSGDFSEQFF
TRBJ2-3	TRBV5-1	CASRWGLAGSPSTDTQYF
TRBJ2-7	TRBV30	CAWSLADYEQYF
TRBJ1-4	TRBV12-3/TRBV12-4	CASSPGQSGKLFF
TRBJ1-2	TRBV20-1	CSARGNTVSDGYTF
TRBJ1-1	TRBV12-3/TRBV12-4	CASSLGAGTTEAFF
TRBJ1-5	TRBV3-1	CASSQGGSPQPQHF
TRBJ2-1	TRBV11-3	CASSIEGSNEQFF
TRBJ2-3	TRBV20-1	CSAQTSGGIADTQYF
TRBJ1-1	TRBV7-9	CASSLVDRDTWTEAFF
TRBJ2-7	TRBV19	CASSIGWPFINEQYF
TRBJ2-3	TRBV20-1	CSASRQVGLTDTQYF
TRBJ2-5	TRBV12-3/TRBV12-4	CASSRDRASRETQYF
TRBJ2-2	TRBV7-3	CASSLGGGPVGELFF
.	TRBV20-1	CSAVVGIYNEQYF
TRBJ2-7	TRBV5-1	CASSLTGSNYEQYF
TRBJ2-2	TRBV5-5	CASSLDPDTPTGELFF
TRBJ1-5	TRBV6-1	CASSELAGVNQPQHF
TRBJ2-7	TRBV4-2	CASSQDFRSYEQYF
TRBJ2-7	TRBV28	CASSGGGPAYEQYF
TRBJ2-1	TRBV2	CASSASWGNSYNEQFF
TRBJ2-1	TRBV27	CASRSAGGGLGNEQFF
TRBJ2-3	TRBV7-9	CASSSQGLPDTQYF
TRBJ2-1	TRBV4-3	CASSQDLRVGNEQFF
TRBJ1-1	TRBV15	CATSFTRGDRVRNTEAFF
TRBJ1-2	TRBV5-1	CASSLGAGSGYTF
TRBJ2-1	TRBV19	CATRDGPPQNEQFF
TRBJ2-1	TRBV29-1	CSVGAMNEQFF
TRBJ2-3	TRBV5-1	CASSFERPTDTQYF
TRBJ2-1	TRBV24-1	CATGTGTSLSEQFF
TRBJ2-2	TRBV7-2	CASSYGLAGATGELFF
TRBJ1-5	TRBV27	CASSHLFYRQGGQPQHF
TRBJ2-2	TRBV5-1	CASSPGWIQDIGELFF
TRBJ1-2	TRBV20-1	CSASGEYRAYGYTF
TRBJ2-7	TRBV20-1	CSATDRISSYEQYF
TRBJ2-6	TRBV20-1	CSARAPTSGRAKVYGGANVLTF
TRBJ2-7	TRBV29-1	CSVGVVGVYEQYF
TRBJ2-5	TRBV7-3	CASSLKPSGGAPQETQYF
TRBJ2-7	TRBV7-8	CASSKWQAYEQYF
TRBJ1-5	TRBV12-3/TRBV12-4	CASRRQLNQPQHF
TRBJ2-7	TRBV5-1	CASNRGQGNYEQYF
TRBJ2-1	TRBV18	CASSPPAGVPDEQFF
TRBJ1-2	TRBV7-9	CASSLASPVSNYGYTF
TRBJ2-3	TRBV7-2	CASSLVSNTDTQYF
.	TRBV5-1	CASSLGTSGDEQYF
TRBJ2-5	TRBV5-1	CASSLVGQETQYF
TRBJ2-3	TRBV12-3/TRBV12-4	CASKELAASTDTQYF